The rows below give T cell receptor beta chains drawn from one sample of a study of blood T cell repertoires in COVID-19. The assay was immunoSEQ multiplex PCR, and TCRdb's table has in-frame clones only and misses some. The repertoire holds about 130,000 clones, with roughly 83% as singletons. Sequenced material: PBMCs or T cells enriched from blood (not recorded which). All receptors derive from a man over 45 who had recovered from COVID-19. Both conserved end residues are part of each CDR3. The D gene is left open where the match is weak. Clone sizes are given selectively: once, few, many, or a class where the clone is expanded.

>.|TRBV2|TRBJ1-1|.
TGTGCCAGCAGTGGGGAGGGGCGGAGAACTGAAGCTTTCTTT
CASSGEGRRTEAFF
>.|TRBV4-3|TRBJ2-3|.
TGCGCCAGCAGCCAGGGCGGGGGCCCCACAGATACGCAGTATTTT
CASSQGGGPTDTQYF
>.|TRBV30|TRBJ2-5|.
TGTGCCTGGAGATTGGCAGAGACCCAGTACTTC
CAWRLAETQYF
>.|TRBV19|TRBJ2-2|TRBD2
TGTGCCAGTAGTTTACTTCTAGCGGGGGGGTACACCGGGGAGCTGTTTTTT
CASSLLLAGGYTGELFF
>.|TRBV7-9|TRBJ2-5|.
TGTGCCAGCAGCGCCCAGGGGGAGACCCAGTACTTC
CASSAQGETQYF
>.|TRBV29-1|TRBJ2-3|.
TGCAGCGTTGAAGAATTAAAGGGGGTCGGGGATACGCAGTATTTT
CSVEELKGVGDTQYF
>.|TRBV7-8|TRBJ2-3|TRBD2
TGTGCCAGCAGCCCTTCTAGCGGGGGCCTCACAGATACGCAGTATTTT
CASSPSSGGLTDTQYF
>.|TRBV7-3|TRBJ1-1|TRBD1
TGTGCCAGCAGCTCCCAGGGGGACACTGAAGCTTTCTTT
CASSSQGDTEAFF
>.|TRBV5-1|TRBJ2-4|.
TGCGCCAGCAGCTTCACAGGTCGCGAAAACATTCAGTACTTC
CASSFTGRENIQYF
>.|TRBV6-2/TRBV6-3|TRBJ2-7|.
TGTGCCAGCAGTTACTCGGTGAACGGGGCCTACGAGCAGTACTTC
CASSYSVNGAYEQYF
>.|TRBV4-3|TRBJ2-5|TRBD1
TGCGCCAGCAGCCAAGATCGGGTGGGGACAGGGACTGAGACCCAGTACTTC
CASSQDRVGTGTETQYF
>.|TRBV7-8|TRBJ2-7|.
TGTGCCAGCAGCTTACGAGGGCCCGACTACGAGCAGTACTTC
CASSLRGPDYEQYF
>.|TRBV18|TRBJ1-2|.
TGTGCCAGCTCACCACCAGGTTCAGGGCAAAACTATGGCTACACCTTC
CASSPPGSGQNYGYTF
>.|TRBV7-2|TRBJ1-1|TRBD1
TGTGCCAGCAGCTTCGGGACAGGGGTCCTAATCTCTGAAGCTTTCTTT
CASSFGTGVLISEAFF
>.|TRBV24-1|TRBJ2-1|TRBD1
TGTGCCACCAGTGCCGACAGGGTTGAGCAGTTCTTC
CATSADRVEQFF
>.|TRBV7-2|TRBJ1-1|TRBD1
TGTGCCAGCAGCCTGACAGGGGGCGCGTCTGAAGCTTTCTTT
CASSLTGGASEAFF
>.|TRBV4-2|TRBJ1-4|.
TGTGCCAGCAGCCAAGGGGGGGGGATCAATGAAAAACTGTTTTTT
CASSQGGGINEKLFF
>.|TRBV27|TRBJ2-7|TRBD1
TGTGCCAGCAGTGTATGGAGAGGACAGGGCCAGTACGAGCAGTACTTC
CASSVWRGQGQYEQYF
>.|TRBV19|TRBJ1-1|.
TGTGCCAGTAGTATAGAGGGAGTGGCCACTGAAGCTTTCTTT
CASSIEGVATEAFF
>.|TRBV28|TRBJ1-4|TRBD1
TGTGCCAGCAGTATACACAGGGGGCCTAATGAAAAACTGTTTTTT
CASSIHRGPNEKLFF
>.|TRBV6-5|TRBJ2-3|.
TGTGCCAGCATCCCAGACAGCTTTAGCACAGATACGCAGTATTTT
CASIPDSFSTDTQYF
>.|TRBV6-4|TRBJ1-1|.
TGTGCCAGCAGGGAGGATTGGGAAAACGCTGAAGCTTTCTTT
CASREDWENAEAFF
>.|TRBV7-3|TRBJ2-3|TRBD1
TGTGCCAGCAGCTTAAAGACAGGGAACACAGATACGCAGTATTTT
CASSLKTGNTDTQYF
>.|TRBV6-2/TRBV6-3|TRBJ1-1|TRBD1
TGTGCCAGCAGTTACGGTCGGGACAGAACAAACACTGAAGCTTTCTTT
CASSYGRDRTNTEAFF
>.|TRBV7-2|TRBJ2-3|.
TGTGCCAGCAGCTTAGCGCCCCGCGCTAGCATAGATACGCAGTATTTT
CASSLAPRASIDTQYF
>.|TRBV18|TRBJ1-5|.
TGTGCCAGCTCACCGGGGGGGAAGCGGGGTCAGCCCCAGCATTTT
CASSPGGKRGQPQHF
>.|TRBV19|TRBJ2-5|TRBD1
TGTGCCAGTAGTACTCGGGACAGGGCAGCGGAGACCCAGTACTTC
CASSTRDRAAETQYF
>.|TRBV5-8|TRBJ1-2|TRBD1
TGTGCCAGCACCCGACAGGGGCCAAACCAGGGGGGCTACACCTTC
CASTRQGPNQGGYTF
>.|TRBV5-5|TRBJ2-7|.
TGTGCCAGCACGGCAGGGCTCTACGAGCAGTACTTC
CASTAGLYEQYF
>few|TRBV14|TRBJ1-2|TRBD1
TGTGCCAGCAGCCAAGGACAGGGGCGAGGTGGCTACACCTTC
CASSQGQGRGGYTF
>once|TRBV6-4|TRBJ2-1|TRBD2
TGTGCCAGCAGTGACGAGAGCGGGGGGTCGAATGAGCAGTTCTTC
CASSDESGGSNEQFF
>once|TRBV27|TRBJ1-2|.
TGTGCCAGCAGTTGGCGGGGCTCGGACTTATATGGCTACACCTTC
CASSWRGSDLYGYTF
>.|TRBV6-5|TRBJ2-2|.
TGTGCCAGCAGTTACTCGAGAACCGGGGAGCTGTTTTTT
CASSYSRTGELFF
>.|TRBV5-8|TRBJ1-5|.
TGTGCCAGCAGCTCGACGGGTAGCCAGCCCCAGCATTTT
CASSSTGSQPQHF
>.|TRBV11-2|TRBJ1-6|.
TGTGCCAGCGGCGGGAATAATTCACCCCTCCACTTT
CASGGNNSPLHF
>.|TRBV5-1|TRBJ1-5|.
TGCGCCAGCAGCTTGGCCGGGGATCAGCCCCAGCATTTT
CASSLAGDQPQHF
>.|TRBV7-9|TRBJ1-1|.
TGTGCCAGCAGAGTCCCCAAGGTGGGGCAGGGTCGCGCTTTCTTT
CASRVPKVGQGRAFF
>once|TRBV10-3|TRBJ2-7|TRBD1
TGTGCCATCAGTGAGTCGGCCCCGGGACAGGGTACCTCCTACGAGCAGTACTTC
CAISESAPGQGTSYEQYF
>.|TRBV4-3|TRBJ2-2|.
TGCGCCAGCAGCCACACAAAGAACACCGGGGAGCTGTTTTTT
CASSHTKNTGELFF
>.|TRBV27|TRBJ1-6|TRBD1
TGTGCCAGCAGTCCCCGCGGCGCGGGCAACAGGGGTAGTAATTCACCCCTCCACTTT
CASSPRGAGNRGSNSPLHF
>.|TRBV19|TRBJ2-7|.
TGTGCCAGTAACGACGGAGTATACGAGCAGTACTTC
CASNDGVYEQYF
>.|TRBV9|TRBJ1-4|TRBD1
TGTGCCAGCACCAGACGGGACAGTAATGAAAAACTGTTTTTT
CASTRRDSNEKLFF
>once|TRBV19|TRBJ2-7|.
TGTGCCAGTAGTATCGTGGGGAGCTACGAGCAGTACTTC
CASSIVGSYEQYF
>few|TRBV14|TRBJ1-6|TRBD1
TGTGCCAGCAGCCGGTTGACGGGACAGAGCAATTCACCCCTCCACTTT
CASSRLTGQSNSPLHF
>.|TRBV18|TRBJ2-3|TRBD1
TGTGCCAGCTCACCCTTAGGGGGCGCAGATACGCAGTATTTT
CASSPLGGADTQYF
>.|TRBV27|TRBJ1-2|.
TGTGCCAGCAGTTTCGGGACATACTATGGCTACACCTTC
CASSFGTYYGYTF
>.|TRBV19|TRBJ2-1|TRBD2
TGTGCCAGTAGTATAGATCCAGGGACTAGCGGGGCCTTAACCTACAATGAGCAGTTCTTC
CASSIDPGTSGALTYNEQFF
>.|TRBV30|TRBJ1-1|.
TGTGCCTGGGGGGCTGGCATCTCTGAAGCTTTCTTT
CAWGAGISEAFF
>.|TRBV7-6|TRBJ2-3|.
TGTGCCAGCAGCCAAAATAGCGGCTGGGGCACAGATACGCAGTATTTT
CASSQNSGWGTDTQYF
>.|TRBV7-3|TRBJ2-2|TRBD1
TGTGCCAGCAGCTTGGGACAGGGAGGGACCGGGGAGCTGTTTTTT
CASSLGQGGTGELFF
>few|TRBV27|TRBJ1-3|.
TGTGCCAGCAGTTTATCGGCGGGTAGGACTAGAAACACCATATATTTT
CASSLSAGRTRNTIYF
>.|TRBV10-3|TRBJ2-3|TRBD1
TGTGCCACCCTGGACCCGACAGGGGTGGCAGCAGATACGCAGTATTTT
CATLDPTGVAADTQYF